Shown below are 24 T cell receptor beta chains from a single sample sequenced in a study of blood T cell repertoires in COVID-19. The protocol was immunoSEQ multiplex PCR, while the TCRdb copy is restricted to in-frame clones and leaves out a portion. The sample lists tens of thousands of clones, approximately 90% occurring once. The sample consisted of peripheral blood. The source is a woman over 75 with active COVID-19.

The rearrangement joins TRBV7-2 to TRBJ1-2, with no clear D. The CDR3 runs to 15 residues. V lost 5 bases and J lost 5, with 18 bases in between. Per germline, CDR1 SGHTA and CDR2 FQGNSA. In nucleotides, the CDR3 is TGTGCCAGCAGCATCTTATGGGGATCGGGATATGGCTACACCTTC. As protein: CASSILWGSGYGYTF.

The V gene is TRBV9, the J gene TRBJ2-4; 11 bases fit TRBD2. V trimming: 3 bases; J trimming: 8 bases; junction bases outside the gene matches: 4. Germline V gene sequence: CDR1 SGDLS, CDR2 YYNGEE. This CDR3 is 14 amino acids long. CDR3 DNA sequence: TGTGCCAGCAGCGCAACTAGCGGGAGACACATTCAGTACTTC. Protein sequence: CASSATSGRHIQYF.

This chain uses TRBV11-2 with TRBJ2-2; D gene uncertain. V lost 3 bases to trimming and J lost 4 bases, with 3 bases between them. This CDR3 comprises 12 residues. Germline CDR1 SGHAT, CDR2 FQNNGV. This CDR3 is CASSFFTGELFF. The CDR3 nucleotides are TGTGCCAGCAGCTTCTTCACCGGGGAGCTGTTTTTT.

This chain links TRBV6-2 or TRBV6-3 with TRBJ2-7, with D hard to call. From germline, CDR1 is MNHEY and CDR2 SVGEGT. This CDR3 is built from 15 residues. Trimming left V 2 bases short and J 0 bases short, with 11 bases between. This CDR3 is CASSYKLLHSYEQYF. Written as DNA, the CDR3 is TGTGCCAGCAGTTACAAGCTACTACACTCCTACGAGCAGTACTTC.

The chain carries TRBV29-1 and TRBJ2-1, with D perhaps matching TRBD1 (5 bases). The ends were cut back, 2 bases at V and 6 bases at J, with 11 bases in the middle. This CDR3 has 13 residues. CDR1 is SQVTM, CDR2 ANQGSEA, per germline. The CDR3 nucleotides read TGCAGCGTTGAAACAAGGGGTGGCAATGAGCAGTTCTTC. Amino acids: CSVETRGGNEQFF.

The sample holds one count of this clone. The chain carries TRBV18 and TRBJ1-1, with 8 bases fitting TRBD1. V dropped 3 bases and J dropped 7; count of bases not matched to a gene: 4. CDR3 length: 13 amino acids. Germline V gene sequence: CDR1 KGHSH, CDR2 LQKENI. The CDR3 here is CASSPTGAGEAFF. The CDR3 DNA is TGTGCCAGCTCACCGACAGGGGCGGGTGAAGCTTTCTTT.

V usage is TRBV10-2 and J usage is TRBJ2-7, with TRBD2 matching over 9 bases. This CDR3 is built from 16 residues. Looked up from germline, CDR1 is WSHSY and CDR2 is SAAADI. Losses at the gene ends were 2 bases for V and 3 bases for J; bases not matched to a gene: 8. The DNA of the CDR3 is TGCGCCAGCAGTGAGGGGGTTCTAGCGGGAATCTACGAGCAGTACTTC. Encoded protein: CASSEGVLAGIYEQYF.

The chain uses TRBV2 and TRBJ2-1; 8 positions match TRBD2. Germline CDR1 and CDR2: SNHLY and FYNNEI. The CDR3 extends over 14 amino acids. The trim removed 3 bases at V and 5 bases at J, leaving 3 bases unmatched. In nucleotides, the CDR3 is TGTGCCAGCAGTGATGCTAGCGGGCACAATGAGCAGTTCTTC. Protein: CASSDASGHNEQFF.

This sequence joins TRBV27 and TRBJ2-3; 9 bases line up with TRBD1. V was clipped by 6 bases and J by 4 bases; unmatched bases: 5. The CDR3 runs to 14 residues. Germline V gives CDR1 MNHEY, CDR2 SMNVEV (reference sequence). The CDR3 nucleotides are TGTGCCAGCAGACGGGACAGGGTCTCAGATACGCAGTATTTT. Translating gives CASRRDRVSDTQYF.

The chain recombines TRBV3-1 (or the pseudogene TRBV3-2) with TRBJ2-5; the match to TRBD2 covers 9 bases. After removal of 4 bases from V and 4 bases from J, the junction contained 4 bases not matched to a gene. The CDR3 consists of 14 residues. Germline CDR1 reads LGHDT; CDR2 reads YNNKEL (reference sequence). As DNA, the CDR3 is TGTGCCAGCAGCCCTCTAGCGGGATCAGAGACCCAGTACTTC. Amino acid sequence: CASSPLAGSETQYF.

This sequence joins TRBV4-2 and TRBJ2-7; 12 nucleotides align to TRBD2. With 0 bases clipped from V and 9 bases from J, the junction kept 12 bases outside the gene matches. Germline V lookup: CDR1 LGHNA, CDR2 YNFKEQ. The CDR3 sequence is 17 residues long. CDR3 bases: TGTGCCAGCAGCCAAGAACCTAGCGGGAGGGCCCTCGATCGGCAGTACTTC. Protein sequence: CASSQEPSGRALDRQYF.

The V and J genes are TRBV11-1 and TRBJ2-1; 9 bases are a match to TRBD2. This CDR3 is built from 15 residues. From germline, CDR1 is SGHAT and CDR2 FQDESV (reference sequence). Trimming took 4 bases from V and 7 from J; bases not matched to a gene: 8. The CDR3 loop reads CASSYRIAGDNEQFF. CDR3 DNA sequence: TGTGCCAGCAGCTACAGGATAGCGGGAGATAATGAGCAGTTCTTC.

V usage is TRBV7-3 and J usage is TRBJ2-2; D may be TRBD2 (5 bases). Trimming pared 1 base from V and 1 base from J, leaving 10 bases between. This CDR3 has 16 amino acids. Germline assignment: CDR1 SGHTA and CDR2 FQGTGA. CDR3 region: CASSLIPAGNTGELFF. The CDR3 bases are TGTGCCAGCAGCTTAATTCCGGCGGGGAACACCGGGGAGCTGTTTTTT.

This chain connects TRBV14 to TRBJ2-7, with 8 bases aligning to TRBD2. CDR3 length: 15 amino acids. Germline CDR1 is SGHDN and CDR2 is FVKESK. The ends lost 6 bases at V and 4 bases at J; junction bases unmatched: 11. The CDR3 region is CASSLSGSGSYEQYF. The CDR3 region has the DNA TGTGCCAGCAGTCTCTCGGGGAGCGGGAGTTACGAGCAGTACTTC.

As DNA, the CDR3 is TGTGCCAGCAGTACTAGCGGGAGCTACGAGCAGTACTTC. Its protein is CASSTSGSYEQYF. The chain couples TRBV12-3 or TRBV12-4 to TRBJ2-7, with 11 bases identical to TRBD2. V dropped 5 bases and J dropped 3; count of bases not matched to a gene: 0. The CDR3 has 13 residues.

The chain joins TRBV19 to TRBJ2-7, with D tentatively TRBD1 (5 bases). V shed 0 bases and J shed 5 bases, with 14 bases lying between them. Germline V gene sequence: CDR1 LNHDA, CDR2 SQIVND (reference sequence). The CDR3 is 15 amino acids. CDR3 region: CASSIDQVRAHEQYF. The DNA of the CDR3 is TGTGCCAGTAGTATAGATCAGGTCAGGGCACACGAGCAGTACTTC.

CDR3 nucleotides: TGTGCCAGCAGTGCAGTTTGGGAGACCCAGTACTTC. The encoded protein is CASSAVWETQYF. The rearrangement joins TRBV28 to TRBJ2-5, with D hard to call. Between the trimmed V and J ends, which lost 5 bases and 5 bases, there was a span of 9 bases. In germline, CDR1 is MDHEN, CDR2 SYDVKM. This CDR3 is 12 amino acids long.

Notes on this clone: Other DNA variants within this sample encode the same CDR3. The chain links TRBV5-6 to TRBJ2-1, with a tentative D call TRBD2 (6 bases). Germline CDR1 and CDR2: SGHDT and YYEEEE. Trimming left V 1 base short and J 4 bases short, with 12 bases between. This CDR3 has 15 amino acids. CDR3 protein: CASSLLGGVYNEQFF. CDR3 bases: TGTGCCAGCAGCTTGCTGGGGGGTGTGTACAATGAGCAGTTCTTC.

This clone was observed a handful of times. V is TRBV9 and J is TRBJ2-3; TRBD2 aligns across 13 bases. Per germline, CDR1 SGDLS and CDR2 YYNGEE. The CDR3 loop spans 16 amino acids. Losses at the gene ends were 2 bases for V and 4 bases for J; bases not matched to a gene: 4. As DNA, the CDR3 is TGTGCCAGCAGCGTCCGACTAGCGGGAGGCCCAGATACGCAGTATTTT. Its protein is CASSVRLAGGPDTQYF.

The chain uses TRBV15 and TRBJ2-7, with D hard to call. Germline assignment: CDR1 LNHNV and CDR2 YYDKDF (reference sequence). This CDR3 is 13 amino acids long. Trimming removed 8 bases at V and 2 bases at J, with 13 bases between. The CDR3 coding sequence is TGTGCCACCTCCCAGGAAGGCACCTACGAGCAGTACTTC. Encoded protein: CATSQEGTYEQYF.

CDR3: CASSFTESPTGELFF. In nucleotides, the CDR3 is TGTGCCAGCAGCTTTACCGAGTCCCCTACCGGGGAGCTGTTTTTT. The chain couples TRBV7-9 to TRBJ2-2, with D unclear. The CDR3 is made up of 15 amino acids. Trimming pared 3 bases from V and 5 bases from J, leaving 13 bases between. Per germline, CDR1 SEHNR and CDR2 FQNEAQ (reference sequence).

In regard to this clone: A read error may produce the germline difference seen at one junction end. CDR3 sequence (DNA): TGTGCCAGCAGTCTATGGACAGGTAATCAGCCCCAGCATTTT. Translation: CASSLWTGNQPQHF. The J gene is TRBJ1-5, the V gene TRBV28; 7 nucleotides line up with TRBD1. This CDR3 has 14 amino acids. The germline gives CDR1 MDHEN, CDR2 SYDVKM.

The table lists this clone with a few counts. The chain links TRBV7-8 to TRBJ1-2; D gene unclear. The CDR3 consists of 13 residues. CDR1 and CDR2 (germline): SGHVS, FQNEAQ. V lost 5 bases, J lost 7 bases, and 14 bases lay in between. The CDR3 DNA reads TGTGCCAGCAGCCGCGAAGAGAGGAGTGGCTACACCTTC. This gives the protein CASSREERSGYTF.

The rearrangement joins TRBV29-1 to TRBJ2-1, with 9 bases fitting TRBD1. Losses at the gene ends were 6 bases for V and 3 bases for J; bases not matched to a gene: 0. Germline-derived CDR1 and CDR2 are SQVTM and ANQGSEA. The CDR3 covers 12 residues. The CDR3 bases are TGCAGCGTGACAGGGGGCTACAATGAGCAGTTCTTC. It translates to CSVTGGYNEQFF.